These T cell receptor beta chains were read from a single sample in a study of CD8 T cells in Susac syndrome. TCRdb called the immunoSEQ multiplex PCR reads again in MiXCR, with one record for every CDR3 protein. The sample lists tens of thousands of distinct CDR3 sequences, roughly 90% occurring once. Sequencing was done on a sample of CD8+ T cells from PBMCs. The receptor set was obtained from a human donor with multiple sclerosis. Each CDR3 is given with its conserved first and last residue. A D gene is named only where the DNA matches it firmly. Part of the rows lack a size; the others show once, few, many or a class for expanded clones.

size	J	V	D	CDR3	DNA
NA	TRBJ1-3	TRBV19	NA	CASSIVPSSGNTIYF	TGTGCCAGTAGTATAGTGCCGAGCTCTGGAAACACCATATATTTT
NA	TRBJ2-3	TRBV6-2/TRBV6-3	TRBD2	CASTSGADTQYF	TGTGCCAGTACTAGCGGGGCAGATACGCAGTATTTT
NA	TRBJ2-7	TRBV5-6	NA	CASSLRGDGGSYEQYF	TGTGCCAGCAGCTTGAGGGGGGACGGCGGGTCCTACGAGCAGTACTTC
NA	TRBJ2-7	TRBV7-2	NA	CASSFDYEQYF	TGTGCCAGCAGCTTTGACTACGAGCAGTACTTC
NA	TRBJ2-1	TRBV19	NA	CASSLQESSYNEQFF	TGTGCCAGTAGTCTCCAGGAGAGCTCCTACAATGAGCAGTTCTTC
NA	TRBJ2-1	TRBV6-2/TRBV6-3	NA	CASTAWGVSHNEQFF	TGTGCCAGCACCGCGTGGGGAGTCTCCCACAATGAGCAGTTCTTC
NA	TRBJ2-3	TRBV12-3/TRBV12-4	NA	CASSPFSGGQDTDTQYF	TGTGCCAGCAGCCCGTTCTCCGGAGGCCAAGACACAGATACGCAGTATTTT
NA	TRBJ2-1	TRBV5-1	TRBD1	CASSLSDRVDEQFF	TGCGCCAGCAGCTTGTCCGACAGGGTAGATGAGCAGTTCTTC
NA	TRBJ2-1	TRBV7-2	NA	CASSLGSGGRYNEQFF	TGTGCCAGCAGCTTAGGGTCAGGGGGGAGGTACAATGAGCAGTTCTTC
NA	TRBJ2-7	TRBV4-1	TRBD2	CASSQTSGAYEQYF	TGCGCCAGCAGCCAAACTAGCGGGGCCTACGAGCAGTACTTC
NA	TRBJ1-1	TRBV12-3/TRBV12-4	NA	CASSFPGLLHEAFF	TGTGCCAGCAGTTTTCCGGGGCTACTACATGAAGCTTTCTTT
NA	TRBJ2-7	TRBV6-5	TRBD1	CASSRRDRGSEQYF	TGTGCCAGCAGTCGCCGGGACAGGGGATCCGAGCAGTACTTC
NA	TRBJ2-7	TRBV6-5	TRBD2	CASRLAGAPAYEQYF	TGTGCCAGCAGACTAGCGGGGGCCCCCGCCTACGAGCAGTACTTC
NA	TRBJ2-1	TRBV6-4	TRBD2	CASSETSGSHEQFF	TGTGCCAGCAGTGAGACTAGCGGGAGCCATGAGCAGTTCTTC
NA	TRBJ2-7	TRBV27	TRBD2	CASKAGGGSYEQYF	TGTGCCAGCAAGGCGGGAGGCGGCTCCTACGAGCAGTACTTC
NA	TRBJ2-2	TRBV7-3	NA	CASSLRPTTGELFF	TGTGCCAGCAGCCTCCGGCCTACCACCGGGGAGCTGTTTTTT
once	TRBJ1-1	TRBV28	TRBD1	CASSSGQGTEAFF	TGTGCCAGCAGTTCTGGACAGGGTACTGAAGCTTTCTTT
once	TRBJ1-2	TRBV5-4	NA	CASSTPGQGGYTF	TGTGCCAGCAGCACCCCGGGACAAGGTGGCTACACCTTC
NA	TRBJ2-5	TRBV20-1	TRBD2	CSARDSGLEETQYF	TGCAGTGCTAGAGATTCTGGACTAGAAGAGACCCAGTACTTC
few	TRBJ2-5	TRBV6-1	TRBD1	CASSSTGEETQYF	TGTGCCAGCAGTAGTACAGGGGAAGAGACCCAGTACTTC
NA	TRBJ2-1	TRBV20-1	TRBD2	CSARVRGTSGIDEQFF	TGCAGTGCTAGAGTTCGTGGGACTAGCGGGATCGATGAGCAGTTCTTC
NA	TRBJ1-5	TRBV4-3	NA	CASSQDIGESNQPQHF	TGCGCCAGCAGCCAAGATATAGGGGAATCCAATCAGCCCCAGCATTTT
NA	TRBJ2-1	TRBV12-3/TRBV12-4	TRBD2	CASSVPSGGYNEQFF	TGTGCCAGCAGTGTCCCTAGCGGGGGGTACAATGAGCAGTTCTTC
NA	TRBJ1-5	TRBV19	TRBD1	CASSSGGTGRNQPQHF	TGTGCCAGTAGTTCGGGCGGGACAGGGCGCAATCAGCCCCAGCATTTT
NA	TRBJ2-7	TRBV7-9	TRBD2	CASSAGTTYEQYF	TGTGCCAGCAGCGCCGGGACTACCTACGAGCAGTACTTC
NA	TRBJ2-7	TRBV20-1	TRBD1	CSARALSGTDYEQYF	TGCAGTGCTAGAGCCCTTTCCGGGACAGACTACGAGCAGTACTTC
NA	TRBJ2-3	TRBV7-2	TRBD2	CASSSQTSGSGDTQYF	TGTGCCAGCAGCTCCCAGACTAGCGGGAGTGGGGATACGCAGTATTTT
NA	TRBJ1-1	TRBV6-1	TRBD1	CASRRTGGRNTEAFF	TGTGCCAGCAGGCGGACAGGGGGAAGAAACACTGAAGCTTTCTTT
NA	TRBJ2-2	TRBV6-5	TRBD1	CASSYSGTVNTGELFF	TGTGCCAGCAGTTACTCTGGGACAGTGAACACCGGGGAGCTGTTTTTT
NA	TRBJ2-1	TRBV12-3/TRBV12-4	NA	CASSLAGSYNEQFF	TGTGCCAGCAGTTTGGCGGGATCCTACAATGAGCAGTTCTTC
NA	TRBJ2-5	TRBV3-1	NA	CASTRAGQPDQYF	TGTGCCAGCACCCGCGCTGGTCAGCCCGACCAGTACTTC
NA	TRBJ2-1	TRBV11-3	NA	CASSPDRGLAINEQFF	TGTGCCAGCAGCCCCGACAGGGGACTAGCCATAAATGAGCAGTTCTTC